This T cell receptor beta chain was captured by sequencing in a study of T-cell reconstitution after alpha-beta-depleted transplantation in children. The V and J ends lost 4 bases and 7 bases respectively, with 14 bases between them. Germline CDR1 is LGHNA and CDR2 is YNFKEQ. There are 14 residues in the CDR3. The authors prepared the TCRbeta library with unique molecular identifiers. TCRdb itself ran the PCR reads through MiXCR, one entry per CDR3 protein. The table lists some 100,000 distinct CDR3 sequences, under 25% of them singletons. Study-level results: Several hundred graft clones that had expanded were reportedly the source of alpha-beta T cells about two months after transplant. T-cell counts and diversity at one year post-transplant came mainly from newly produced T cells. Some patients' high day-60 TCRbeta diversity was traced to surviving recipient T cells and thymic progenitors.

Remarks on this clonotype: The antigen is undetermined.

This sequence originates from a boy between 2 and 10 years old with acute lymphoblastic leukemia, due to receive a stem cell transplant. This chain links TRBV4-2 with TRBJ2-1; tentatively, D is TRBD1 or TRBD2 (5 bases each). Sequenced material: PBMCs, taken before TCRalphabeta/CD19-depleted stem cell transplant. For the CDR3, the DNA is TGTGCCAGCAGCCCGGGACCCCCTCAGAATGAGCAGTTCTTC. Translating gives CASSPGPPQNEQFF.